This T cell receptor beta chain derives from a study of T cells in Graves' hyperthyroidism and ophthalmopathy. Germline V CDR1 and CDR2: SNHLY, FYNNEI. The CDR3 consists of 13 residues. V lost 3 bases, J lost 9 bases, and 4 bases stayed unmatched. Based on clinical symptoms, serum thyroxine and TRAb, thyroid ultrasound and orbital computed tomography, diagnoses were reached. Amplified TCR beta CDR3 regions came from RNA transcripts. Researchers ran a first-round RT-PCR on the TCR CDR3 using the HTBI primer set. TCRdb reprocessed the multiplex PCR reads with MiXCR, giving one entry per CDR3 protein. The table has a few hundred thousand distinct CDR3 sequences, about 14% seen once. This clonotype was recorded many times. Its antigen remains unknown. Study-wide results and limits: Ophthalmopathy was identified by the model a median approximately 6.9 months ahead of onset.

The rearrangement uses TRBV2 and TRBJ2-7; TRBD2 aligns across 11 bases. Sequencing was done on a sample of blood. This receptor was taken from a woman in her thirties with Graves' hyperthyroidism that later progressed to Graves' ophthalmopathy. CDR3 sequence (DNA): TGTGCCAGCAGTGATGGGACTAGCGGTGCGCAGTACTTC. Encoded protein: CASSDGTSGAQYF.